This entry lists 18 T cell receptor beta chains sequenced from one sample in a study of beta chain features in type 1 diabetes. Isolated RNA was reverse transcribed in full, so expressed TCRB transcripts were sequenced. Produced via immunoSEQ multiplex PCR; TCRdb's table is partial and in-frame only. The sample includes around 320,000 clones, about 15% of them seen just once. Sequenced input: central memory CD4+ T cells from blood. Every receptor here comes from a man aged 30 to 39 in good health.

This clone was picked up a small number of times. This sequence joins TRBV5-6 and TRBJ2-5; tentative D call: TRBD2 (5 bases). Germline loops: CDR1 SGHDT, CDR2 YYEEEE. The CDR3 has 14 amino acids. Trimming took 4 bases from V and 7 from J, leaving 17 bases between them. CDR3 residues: CASSLDSSFGTQYF. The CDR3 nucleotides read TGTGCCAGCAGCCTGGACTCTAGTTTCGGGACCCAGTACTTC. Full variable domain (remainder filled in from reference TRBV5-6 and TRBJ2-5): DAGVTQSPTHLIKTRGQQVTLRCSPKSGHDTVSWYQQALGQGPQFIFQYYEEEERQRGNFPDRFSGHQFPNYSSELNVNALLLGDSALYLCASSLDSSFGTQYFGPGTRLLVL.

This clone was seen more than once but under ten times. The CDR3 nucleotides are TGTGCCAGTAGTGTCGGACTAGCGGGGAGCTCCTACAATGAGCAGTTCTTC. It codes for CASSVGLAGSSYNEQFF. This sequence joins TRBV19 and TRBJ2-1, with 12 bases lining up with TRBD2. V lost 5 bases to trimming and J lost 0 bases; unmatched junction nucleotides: 5. CDR1 is LNHDA, CDR2 SQIVND, per germline (reference sequence). This CDR3 contains 17 residues.

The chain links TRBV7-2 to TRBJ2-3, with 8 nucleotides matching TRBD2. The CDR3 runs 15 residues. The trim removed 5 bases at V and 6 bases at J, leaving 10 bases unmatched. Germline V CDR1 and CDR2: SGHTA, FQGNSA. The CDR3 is CASSKVGGAGDTQYF. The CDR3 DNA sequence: TGTGCCAGCAGCAAAGTCGGGGGGGCCGGGGATACGCAGTATTTT.

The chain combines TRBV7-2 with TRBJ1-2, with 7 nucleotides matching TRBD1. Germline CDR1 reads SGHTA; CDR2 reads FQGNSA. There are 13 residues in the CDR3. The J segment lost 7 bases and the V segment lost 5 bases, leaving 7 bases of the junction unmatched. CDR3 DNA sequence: TGTGCCAGCAGCCGTCCGGGGACAGCTGGCTACACCTTC. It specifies CASSRPGTAGYTF. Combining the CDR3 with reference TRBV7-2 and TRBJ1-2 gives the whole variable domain GAGVSQSPSNKVTEKGKDVELRCDPISGHTALYWYRQSLGQGLEFLIYFQGNSAPDKSGLPSDRFSAERTGGSVSTLTIQRTQQEDSAVYLCASSRPGTAGYTFGSGTRLTVV.

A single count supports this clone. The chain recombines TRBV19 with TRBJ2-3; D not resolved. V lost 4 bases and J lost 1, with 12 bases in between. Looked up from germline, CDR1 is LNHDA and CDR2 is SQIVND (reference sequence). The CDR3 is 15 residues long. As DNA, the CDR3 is TGTGCCAGTAGTAAACTCGTCCCTGGCACAGATACGCAGTATTTT. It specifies CASSKLVPGTDTQYF.

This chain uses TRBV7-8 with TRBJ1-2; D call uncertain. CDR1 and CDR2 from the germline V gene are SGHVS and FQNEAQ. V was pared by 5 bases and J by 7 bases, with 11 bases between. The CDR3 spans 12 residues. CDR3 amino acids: CASSPVPSGYTF. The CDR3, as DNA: TGTGCCAGCAGCCCTGTACCTAGTGGCTACACCTTC.

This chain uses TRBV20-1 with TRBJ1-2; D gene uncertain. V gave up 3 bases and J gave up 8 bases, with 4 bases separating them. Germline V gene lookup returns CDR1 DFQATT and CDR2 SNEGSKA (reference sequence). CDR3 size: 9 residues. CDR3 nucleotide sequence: TGCAGTGCTAGTGACGGCTACACCTTC. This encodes CSASDGYTF.

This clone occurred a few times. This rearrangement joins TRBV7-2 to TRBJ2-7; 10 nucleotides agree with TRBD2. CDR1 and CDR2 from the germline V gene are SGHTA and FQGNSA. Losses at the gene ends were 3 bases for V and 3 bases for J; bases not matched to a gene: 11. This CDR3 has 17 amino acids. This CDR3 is CASSFSAGGAKGYEQYF. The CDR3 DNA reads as TGTGCCAGCAGCTTCTCAGCGGGGGGGGCCAAAGGCTACGAGCAGTACTTC.

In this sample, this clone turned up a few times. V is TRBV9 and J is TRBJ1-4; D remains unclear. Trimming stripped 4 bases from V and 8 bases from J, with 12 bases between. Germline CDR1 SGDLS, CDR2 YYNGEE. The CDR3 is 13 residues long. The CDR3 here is CASSSGPGEKLFF. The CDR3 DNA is TGTGCCAGCAGCTCCGGACCTGGGGAAAAACTGTTTTTT. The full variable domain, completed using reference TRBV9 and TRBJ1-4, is DSGVTQTPKHLITATGQRVTLRCSPRSGDLSVYWYQQSLDQGLQFLIQYYNGEERAKGNILERFSAQQFPDLHSELNLSSLELGDSALYFCASSSGPGEKLFFGSGTQLSVL.

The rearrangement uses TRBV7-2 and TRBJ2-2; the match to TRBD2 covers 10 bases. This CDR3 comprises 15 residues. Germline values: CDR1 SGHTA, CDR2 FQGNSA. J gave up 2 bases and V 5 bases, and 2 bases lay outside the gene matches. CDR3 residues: CASSPSGGNTGELFF. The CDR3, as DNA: TGTGCCAGCAGCCCTAGCGGGGGAAACACCGGGGAGCTGTTTTTT.

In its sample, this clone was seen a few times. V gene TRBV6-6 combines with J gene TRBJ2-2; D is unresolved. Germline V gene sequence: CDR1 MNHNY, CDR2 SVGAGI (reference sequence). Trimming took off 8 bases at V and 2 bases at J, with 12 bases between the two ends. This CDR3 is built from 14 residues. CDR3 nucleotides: TGTGCCAGCTTAGGACGATCCAACACCGGGGAGCTGTTTTTT. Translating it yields CASLGRSNTGELFF.

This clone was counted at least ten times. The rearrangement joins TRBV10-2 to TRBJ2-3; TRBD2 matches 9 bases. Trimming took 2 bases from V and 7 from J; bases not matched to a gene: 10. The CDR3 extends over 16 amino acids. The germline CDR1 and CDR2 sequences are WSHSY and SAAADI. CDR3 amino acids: CASSEQGGGAANTQYF. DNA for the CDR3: TGCGCCAGCAGTGAGCAGGGCGGGGGGGCCGCGAATACGCAGTATTTT.

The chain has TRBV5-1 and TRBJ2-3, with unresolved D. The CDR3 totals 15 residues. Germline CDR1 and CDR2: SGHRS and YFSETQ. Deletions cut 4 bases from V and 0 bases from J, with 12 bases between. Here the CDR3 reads CASSTRAKSTDTQYF. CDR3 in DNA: TGCGCCAGCAGCACCCGGGCTAAGAGCACAGATACGCAGTATTTT.

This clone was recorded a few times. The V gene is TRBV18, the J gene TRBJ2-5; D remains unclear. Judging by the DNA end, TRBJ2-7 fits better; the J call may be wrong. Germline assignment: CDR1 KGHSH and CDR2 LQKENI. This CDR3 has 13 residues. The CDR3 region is CASSPGYSYEQYF. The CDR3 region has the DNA TGTGCCAGCTCACCTGGGTACTCCTACGAGCAGTACTTC.

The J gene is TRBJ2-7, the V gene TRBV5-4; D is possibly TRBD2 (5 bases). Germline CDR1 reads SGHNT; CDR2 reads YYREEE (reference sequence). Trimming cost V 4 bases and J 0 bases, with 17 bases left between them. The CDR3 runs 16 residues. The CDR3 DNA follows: TGTGCCAGCAGCGCGAGGGTATGGGCTGCCTCCTACGAGCAGTACTTC. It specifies CASSARVWAASYEQYF.

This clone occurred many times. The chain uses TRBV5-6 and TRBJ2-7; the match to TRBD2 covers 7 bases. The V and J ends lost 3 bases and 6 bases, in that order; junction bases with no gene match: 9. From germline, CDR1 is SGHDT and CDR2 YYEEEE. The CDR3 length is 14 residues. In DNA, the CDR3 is TGTGCCAGCAGCTCTGGACTAGGGACCGCCGAGCAGTACGTC. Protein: CASSSGLGTAEQYV.

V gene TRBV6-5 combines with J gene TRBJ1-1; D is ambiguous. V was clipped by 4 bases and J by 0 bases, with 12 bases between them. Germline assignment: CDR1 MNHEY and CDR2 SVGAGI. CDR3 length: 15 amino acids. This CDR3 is CASSSHSSMNTEAFF. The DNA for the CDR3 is TGTGCCAGCAGTTCGCACAGCTCAATGAACACTGAAGCTTTCTTT.

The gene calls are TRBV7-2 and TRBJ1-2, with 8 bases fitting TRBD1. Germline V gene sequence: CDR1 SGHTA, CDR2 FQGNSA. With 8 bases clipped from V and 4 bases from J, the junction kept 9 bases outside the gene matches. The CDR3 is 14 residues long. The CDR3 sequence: CASGGQTGVYGYTF. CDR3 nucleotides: TGTGCCAGCGGGGGCCAGACAGGGGTCTATGGCTACACCTTC.